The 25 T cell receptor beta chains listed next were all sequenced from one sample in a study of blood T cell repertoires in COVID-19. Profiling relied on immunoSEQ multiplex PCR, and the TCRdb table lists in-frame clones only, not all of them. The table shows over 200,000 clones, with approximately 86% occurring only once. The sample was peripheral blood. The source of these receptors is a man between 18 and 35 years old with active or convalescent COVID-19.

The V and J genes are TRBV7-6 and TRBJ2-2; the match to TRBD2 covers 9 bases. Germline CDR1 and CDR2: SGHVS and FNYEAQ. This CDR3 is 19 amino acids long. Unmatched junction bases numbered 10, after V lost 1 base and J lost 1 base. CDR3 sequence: CASSLVLTSGWVNTGELFF. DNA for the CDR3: TGTGCCAGCAGCTTAGTGCTGACTAGCGGCTGGGTGAACACCGGGGAGCTGTTTTTT.

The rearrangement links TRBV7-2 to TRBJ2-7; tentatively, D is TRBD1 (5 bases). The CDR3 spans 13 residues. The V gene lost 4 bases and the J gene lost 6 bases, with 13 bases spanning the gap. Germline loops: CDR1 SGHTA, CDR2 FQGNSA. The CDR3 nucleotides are TGTGCCAGCAGCTGGTTAGACAGTCCCGAGCAGTACTTC. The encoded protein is CASSWLDSPEQYF.

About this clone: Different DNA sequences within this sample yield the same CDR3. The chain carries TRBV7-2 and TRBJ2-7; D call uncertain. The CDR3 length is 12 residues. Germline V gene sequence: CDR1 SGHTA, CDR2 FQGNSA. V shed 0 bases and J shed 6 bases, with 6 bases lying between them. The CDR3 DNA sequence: TGTGCCAGCAGCTTAGCGCGAGGCGAGCAGTACTTC. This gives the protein CASSLARGEQYF.

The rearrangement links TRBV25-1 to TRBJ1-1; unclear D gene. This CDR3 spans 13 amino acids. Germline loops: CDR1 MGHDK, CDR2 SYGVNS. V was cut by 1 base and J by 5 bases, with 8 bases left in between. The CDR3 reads CASSEFGRTEAFF. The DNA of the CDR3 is TGTGCCAGCAGTGAATTTGGGCGAACTGAAGCTTTCTTT.

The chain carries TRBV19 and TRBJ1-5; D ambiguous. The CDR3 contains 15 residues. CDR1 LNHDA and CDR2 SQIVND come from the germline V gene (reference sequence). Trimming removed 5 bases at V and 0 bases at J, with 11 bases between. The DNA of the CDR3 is TGTGCCAGTAGTCCTCATAGTTATAGCAATCAGCCCCAGCATTTT. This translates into CASSPHSYSNQPQHF.

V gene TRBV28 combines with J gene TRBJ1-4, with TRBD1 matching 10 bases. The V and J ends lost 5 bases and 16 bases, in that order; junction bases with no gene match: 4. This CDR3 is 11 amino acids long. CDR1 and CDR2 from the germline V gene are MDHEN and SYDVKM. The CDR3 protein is CASSTGQGGFF. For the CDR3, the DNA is TGTGCCAGCAGTACCGGACAGGGGGGGTTTTTT.

The CDR3 region is CASSQISQGDSEQYF. In DNA, the CDR3 is TGTGCCAGCAGTCAAATCTCGCAGGGCGATAGCGAGCAGTACTTC. The chain links TRBV2 to TRBJ2-7; tentative D call: TRBD1 (5 bases). Trimming cost V 5 bases and J 6 bases, with 20 bases left between them. Germline CDR1 SNHLY, CDR2 FYNNEI. The CDR3 consists of 15 residues. Together with reference TRBV2 and TRBJ2-7, the CDR3 gives the full variable domain: EPEVTQTPSHQVTQMGQEVILRCVPISNHLYFYWYRQILGQKVEFLVSFYNNEISEKSEIFDDQFSVERPDGSNFTLKIRSTKLEDSAMYFCASSQISQGDSEQYFGPGTRLTVT.

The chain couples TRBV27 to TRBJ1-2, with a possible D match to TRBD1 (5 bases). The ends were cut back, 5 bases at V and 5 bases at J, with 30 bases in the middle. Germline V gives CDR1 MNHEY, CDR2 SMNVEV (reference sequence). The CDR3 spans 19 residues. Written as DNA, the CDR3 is TGTGCCAGCAGTGCTCGCAACCCAGGGATTCCCACGCTATCTTATGGCTACACCTTC. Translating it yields CASSARNPGIPTLSYGYTF.

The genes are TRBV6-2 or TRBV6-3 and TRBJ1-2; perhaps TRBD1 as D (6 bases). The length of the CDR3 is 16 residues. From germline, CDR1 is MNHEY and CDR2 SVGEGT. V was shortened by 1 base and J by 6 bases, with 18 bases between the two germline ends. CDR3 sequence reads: CASSYWYRVLRNGYTF. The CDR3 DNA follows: TGTGCCAGCAGTTACTGGTACAGGGTATTGAGGAATGGCTACACCTTC.

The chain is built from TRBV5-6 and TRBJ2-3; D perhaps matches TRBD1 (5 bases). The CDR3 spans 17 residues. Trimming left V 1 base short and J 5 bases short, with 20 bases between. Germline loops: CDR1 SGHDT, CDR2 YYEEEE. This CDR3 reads CASSLSPDPKGKDTQYF. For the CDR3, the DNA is TGTGCCAGCAGCTTGTCTCCGGACCCCAAGGGGAAAGATACGCAGTATTTT.

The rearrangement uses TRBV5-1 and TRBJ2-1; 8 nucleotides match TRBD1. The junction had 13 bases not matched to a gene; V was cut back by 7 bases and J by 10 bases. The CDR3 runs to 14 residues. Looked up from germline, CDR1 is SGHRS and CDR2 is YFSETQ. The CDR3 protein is CASSTGQASGEQFF. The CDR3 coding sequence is TGCGCCAGCTCCACGGGACAGGCGTCAGGGGAGCAGTTCTTC.

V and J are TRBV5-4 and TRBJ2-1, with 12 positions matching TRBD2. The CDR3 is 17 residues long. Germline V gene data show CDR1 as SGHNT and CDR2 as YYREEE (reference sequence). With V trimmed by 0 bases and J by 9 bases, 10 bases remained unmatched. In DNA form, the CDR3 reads TGTGCCAGCAGCTTGGCCAAGGTCCTAGCGGGAGGGGTTGAGCAGTTCTTC. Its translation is CASSLAKVLAGGVEQFF.

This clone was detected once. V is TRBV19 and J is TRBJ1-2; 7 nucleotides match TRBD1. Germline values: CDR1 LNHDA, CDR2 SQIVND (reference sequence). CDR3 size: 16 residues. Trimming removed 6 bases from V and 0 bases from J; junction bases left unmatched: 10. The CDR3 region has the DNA TGTGCCAGTAGCGCCCTCCGGACAGGTCCTAACTATGGCTACACCTTC. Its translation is CASSALRTGPNYGYTF.

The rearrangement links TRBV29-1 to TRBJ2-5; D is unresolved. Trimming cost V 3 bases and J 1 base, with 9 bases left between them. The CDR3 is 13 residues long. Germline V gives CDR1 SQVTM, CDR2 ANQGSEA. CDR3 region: CSVESPGQETQYF. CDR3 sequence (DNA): TGCAGCGTTGAGTCTCCGGGCCAAGAGACCCAGTACTTC. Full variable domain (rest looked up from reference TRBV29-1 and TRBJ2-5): SAVISQKPSRDICQRGTSLTIQCQVDSQVTMMFWYRQQPGQSLTLIATANQGSEATYESGFVIDKFPISRPNLTFSTLTVSNMSPEDSSIYLCSVESPGQETQYFGPGTRLLVL.

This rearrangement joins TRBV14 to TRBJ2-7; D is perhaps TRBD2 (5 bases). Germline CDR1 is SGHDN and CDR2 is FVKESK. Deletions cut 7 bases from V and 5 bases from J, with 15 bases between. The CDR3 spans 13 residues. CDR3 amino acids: CASKSQTGNEQYF. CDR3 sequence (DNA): TGTGCCAGCAAATCACAGACGGGGAACGAGCAGTACTTC.

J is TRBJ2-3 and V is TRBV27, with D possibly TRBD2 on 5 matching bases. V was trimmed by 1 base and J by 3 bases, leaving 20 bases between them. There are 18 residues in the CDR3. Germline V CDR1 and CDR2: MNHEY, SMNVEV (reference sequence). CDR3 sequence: CASSLFAPTSFSTDTQYF. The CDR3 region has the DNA TGTGCCAGCAGTTTATTTGCCCCCACTAGTTTTTCTACAGATACGCAGTATTTT.

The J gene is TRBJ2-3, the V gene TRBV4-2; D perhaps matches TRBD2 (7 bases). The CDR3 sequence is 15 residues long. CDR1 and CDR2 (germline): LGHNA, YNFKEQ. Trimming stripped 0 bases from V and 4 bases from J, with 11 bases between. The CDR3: CASSQDREGADTQYF. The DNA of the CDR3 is TGTGCCAGCAGCCAAGACAGGGAGGGGGCAGATACGCAGTATTTT.

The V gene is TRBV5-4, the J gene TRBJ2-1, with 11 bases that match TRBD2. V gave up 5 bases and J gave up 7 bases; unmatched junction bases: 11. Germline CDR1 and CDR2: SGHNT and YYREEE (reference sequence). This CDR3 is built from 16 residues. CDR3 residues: CASSRTSGPEGNEQFF. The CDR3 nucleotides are TGTGCCAGCAGTCGGACTAGCGGGCCAGAGGGGAATGAGCAGTTCTTC.

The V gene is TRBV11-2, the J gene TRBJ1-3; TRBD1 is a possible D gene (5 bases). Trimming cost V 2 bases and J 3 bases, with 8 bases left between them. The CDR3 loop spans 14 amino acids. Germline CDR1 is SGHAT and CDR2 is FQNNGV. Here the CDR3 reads CASSLTGGGNTIYF. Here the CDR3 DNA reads TGTGCCAGCAGCTTAACAGGTGGTGGAAACACCATATATTTT. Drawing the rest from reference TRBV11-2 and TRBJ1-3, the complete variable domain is EAGVAQSPRYKIIEKRQSVAFWCNPISGHATLYWYQQILGQGPKLLIQFQNNGVVDDSQLPKDRFSAERLKGVDSTLKIQPAKLEDSAVYLCASSLTGGGNTIYFGEGSWLTVV.

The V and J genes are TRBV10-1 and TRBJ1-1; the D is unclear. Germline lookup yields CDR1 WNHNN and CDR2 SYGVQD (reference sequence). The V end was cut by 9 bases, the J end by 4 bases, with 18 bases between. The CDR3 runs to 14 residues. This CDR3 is CASAREPTGTEAFF. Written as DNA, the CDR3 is TGCGCCAGTGCCCGTGAGCCCACGGGCACTGAAGCTTTCTTT.

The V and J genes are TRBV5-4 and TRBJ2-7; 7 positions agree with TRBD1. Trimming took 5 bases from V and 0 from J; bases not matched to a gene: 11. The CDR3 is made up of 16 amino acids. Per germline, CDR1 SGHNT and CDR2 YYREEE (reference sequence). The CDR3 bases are TGTGCCAGCAGATTCAACCCGGGACAGAGCTCCTACGAGCAGTACTTC. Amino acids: CASRFNPGQSSYEQYF.

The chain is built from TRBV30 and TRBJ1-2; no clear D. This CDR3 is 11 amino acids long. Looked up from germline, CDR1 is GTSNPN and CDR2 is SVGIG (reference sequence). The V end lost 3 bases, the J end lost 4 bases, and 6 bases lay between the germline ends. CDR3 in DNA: TGTGCCTGGAGGTCCGGCTATGGCTACACCTTC. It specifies CAWRSGYGYTF.

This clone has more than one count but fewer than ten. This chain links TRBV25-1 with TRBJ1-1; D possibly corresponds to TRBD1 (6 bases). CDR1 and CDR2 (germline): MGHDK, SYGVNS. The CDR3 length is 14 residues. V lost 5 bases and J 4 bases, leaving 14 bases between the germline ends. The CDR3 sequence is CASSLQGGGTEAFF. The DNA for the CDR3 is TGTGCCAGCAGTTTACAGGGTGGTGGCACTGAAGCTTTCTTT.

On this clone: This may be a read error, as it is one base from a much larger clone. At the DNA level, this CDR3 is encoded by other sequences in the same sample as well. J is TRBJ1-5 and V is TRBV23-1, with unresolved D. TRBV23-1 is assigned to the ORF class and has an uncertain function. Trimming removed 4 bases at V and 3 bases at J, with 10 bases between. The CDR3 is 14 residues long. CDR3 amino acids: CASSRRHANQPQHF. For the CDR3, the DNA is TGCGCCAGCAGTCGAAGACACGCCAATCAGCCCCAGCATTTT.

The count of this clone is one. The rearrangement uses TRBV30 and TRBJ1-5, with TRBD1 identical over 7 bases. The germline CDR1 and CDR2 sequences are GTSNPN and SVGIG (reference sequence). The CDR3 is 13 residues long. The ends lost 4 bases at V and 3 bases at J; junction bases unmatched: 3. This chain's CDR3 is CAWNEGANQPQHF. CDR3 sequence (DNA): TGTGCCTGGAATGAGGGGGCCAATCAGCCCCAGCATTTT.